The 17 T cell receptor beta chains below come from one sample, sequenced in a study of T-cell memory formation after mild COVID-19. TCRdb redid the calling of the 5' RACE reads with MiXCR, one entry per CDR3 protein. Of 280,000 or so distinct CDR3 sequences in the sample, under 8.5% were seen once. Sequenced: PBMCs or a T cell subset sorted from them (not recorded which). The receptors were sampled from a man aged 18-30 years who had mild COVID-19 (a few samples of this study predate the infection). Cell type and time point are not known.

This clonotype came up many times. CDR3 protein: CASSQESGGSYEQYF. CDR3 DNA: TGCGCCAGCAGCCAAGAAAGCGGGGGTTCCTACGAGCAGTACTTC. The V and J genes are TRBV4-3 and TRBJ2-7; TRBD2 aligns across 8 bases. V shed 0 bases and J 1 base; nucleotides not matched to a gene: 2. Germline CDR1 reads LGHNA; CDR2 reads YSLEER. This CDR3 spans 15 amino acids.

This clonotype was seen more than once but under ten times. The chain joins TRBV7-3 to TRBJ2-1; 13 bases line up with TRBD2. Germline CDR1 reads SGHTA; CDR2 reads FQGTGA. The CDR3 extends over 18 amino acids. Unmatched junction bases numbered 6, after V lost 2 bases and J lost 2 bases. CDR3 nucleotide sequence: TGTGCCAGCAGCTTAGAGGCGGGGACTAGCGGGGCCTACAATGAGCAGTTCTTC. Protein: CASSLEAGTSGAYNEQFF.

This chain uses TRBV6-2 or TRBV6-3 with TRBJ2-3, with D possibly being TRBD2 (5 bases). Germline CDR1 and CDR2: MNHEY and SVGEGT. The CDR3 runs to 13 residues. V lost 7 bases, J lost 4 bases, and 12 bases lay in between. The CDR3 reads CASISESSDTQYF. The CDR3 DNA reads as TGTGCCAGCATTAGCGAGTCTTCAGATACGCAGTATTTT.

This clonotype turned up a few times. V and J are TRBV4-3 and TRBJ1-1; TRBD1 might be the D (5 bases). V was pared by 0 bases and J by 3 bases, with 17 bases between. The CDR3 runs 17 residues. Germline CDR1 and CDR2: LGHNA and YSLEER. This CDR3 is CASSQEQARRGYTEAFF. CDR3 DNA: TGCGCCAGCAGCCAAGAACAGGCGCGGAGAGGGTACACTGAAGCTTTCTTT.

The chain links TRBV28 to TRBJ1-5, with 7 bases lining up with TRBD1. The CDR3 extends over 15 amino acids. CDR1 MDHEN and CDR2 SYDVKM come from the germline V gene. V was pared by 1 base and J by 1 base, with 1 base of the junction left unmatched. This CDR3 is CASSLYRGSNQPQHF. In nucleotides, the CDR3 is TGTGCCAGCAGTTTATACAGGGGAAGCAATCAGCCCCAGCATTTT.

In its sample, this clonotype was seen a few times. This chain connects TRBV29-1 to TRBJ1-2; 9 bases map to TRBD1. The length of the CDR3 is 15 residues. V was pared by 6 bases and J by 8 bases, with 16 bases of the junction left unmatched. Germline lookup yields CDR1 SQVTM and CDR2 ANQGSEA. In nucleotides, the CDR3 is TGCAGCGTCTCCCCACACCTCAGGACAGGGGAAGGCTACACCTTC. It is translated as CSVSPHLRTGEGYTF.

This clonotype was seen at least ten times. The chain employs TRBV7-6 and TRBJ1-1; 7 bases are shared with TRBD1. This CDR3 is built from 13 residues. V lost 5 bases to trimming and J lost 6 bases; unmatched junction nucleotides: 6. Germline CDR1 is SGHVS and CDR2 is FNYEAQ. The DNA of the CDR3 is TGTGCCAGCAGCGCCAACCAGGGGGCTGAAGCTTTCTTT. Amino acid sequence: CASSANQGAEAFF.

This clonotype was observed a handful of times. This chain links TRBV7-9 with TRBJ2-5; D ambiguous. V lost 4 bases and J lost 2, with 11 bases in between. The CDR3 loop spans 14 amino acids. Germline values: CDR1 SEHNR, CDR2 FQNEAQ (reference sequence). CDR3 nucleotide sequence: TGTGCCAGCAGCTCCCTGTCCCAACAAGAGACCCAGTACTTC. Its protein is CASSSLSQQETQYF.

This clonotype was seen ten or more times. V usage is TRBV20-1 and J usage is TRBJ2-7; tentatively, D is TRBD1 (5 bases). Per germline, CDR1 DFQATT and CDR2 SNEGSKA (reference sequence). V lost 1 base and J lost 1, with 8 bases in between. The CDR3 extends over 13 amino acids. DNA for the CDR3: TGCAGTGCTAGAGGCCAGGGATCCTACGAGCAGTACGTC. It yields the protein CSARGQGSYEQYV.

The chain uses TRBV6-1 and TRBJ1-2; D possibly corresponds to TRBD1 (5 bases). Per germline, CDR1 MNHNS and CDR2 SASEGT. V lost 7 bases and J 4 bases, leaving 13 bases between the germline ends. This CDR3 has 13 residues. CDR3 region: CASTERGPYGYTF. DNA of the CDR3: TGTGCCAGCACCGAACGGGGACCCTATGGCTACACCTTC.

CDR3 amino acids: CASSLGTNVAKNIQYF. As DNA, the CDR3 is TGTGCCAGCAGCTTGGGGACTAACGTAGCCAAAAACATTCAGTACTTC. The rearrangement links TRBV7-2 to TRBJ2-4, with 7 bases aligning to TRBD2. Trimming took 3 bases from V and 0 from J; bases not matched to a gene: 5. The CDR3 extends over 16 amino acids. Germline V gives CDR1 SGHTA, CDR2 FQGNSA.

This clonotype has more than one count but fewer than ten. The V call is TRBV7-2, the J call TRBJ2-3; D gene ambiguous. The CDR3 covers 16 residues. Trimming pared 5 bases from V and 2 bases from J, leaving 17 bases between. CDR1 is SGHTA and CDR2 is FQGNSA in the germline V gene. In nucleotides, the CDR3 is TGTGCCAGCAGCCCGGGCGTCCTCGCGTACACAGATACGCAGTATTTT. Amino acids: CASSPGVLAYTDTQYF. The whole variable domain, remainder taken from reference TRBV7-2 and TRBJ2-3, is GAGVSQSPSNKVTEKGKDVELRCDPISGHTALYWYRQSLGQGLEFLIYFQGNSAPDKSGLPSDRFSAERTGGSVSTLTIQRTQQEDSAVYLCASSPGVLAYTDTQYFGPGTRLTVL.

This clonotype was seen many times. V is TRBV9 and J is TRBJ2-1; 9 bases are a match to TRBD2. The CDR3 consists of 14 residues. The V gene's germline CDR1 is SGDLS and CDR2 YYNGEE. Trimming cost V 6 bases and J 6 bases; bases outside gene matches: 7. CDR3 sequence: CASNPGRGGNEQFF. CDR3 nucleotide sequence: TGTGCCAGCAACCCAGGGCGGGGGGGCAATGAGCAGTTCTTC. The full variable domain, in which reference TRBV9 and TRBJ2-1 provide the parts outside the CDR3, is DSGVTQTPKHLITATGQRVTLRCSPRSGDLSVYWYQQSLDQGLQFLIQYYNGEERAKGNILERFSAQQFPDLHSELNLSSLELGDSALYFCASNPGRGGNEQFFGPGTRLTVL.

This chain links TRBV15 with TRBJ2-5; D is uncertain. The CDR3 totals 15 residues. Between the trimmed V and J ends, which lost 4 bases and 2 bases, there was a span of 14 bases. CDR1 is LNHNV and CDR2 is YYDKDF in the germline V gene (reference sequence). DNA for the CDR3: TGTGCCACCAGCATTAGGATGACACCGCAAGAGACCCAGTACTTC. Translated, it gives CATSIRMTPQETQYF.

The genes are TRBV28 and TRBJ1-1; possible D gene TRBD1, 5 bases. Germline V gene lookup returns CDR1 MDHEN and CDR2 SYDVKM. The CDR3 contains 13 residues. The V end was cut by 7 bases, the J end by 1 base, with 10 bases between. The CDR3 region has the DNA TGTGCCAGCAAAGGCAGGGCGAACACTGAAGCTTTCTTT. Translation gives CASKGRANTEAFF. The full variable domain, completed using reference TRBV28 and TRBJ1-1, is DVKVTQSSRYLVKRTGEKVFLECVQDMDHENMFWYRQDPGLGLRLIYFSYDVKMKEKGDIPEGYSVSREKKERFSLILESASTNQTSMYLCASKGRANTEAFFGQGTRLTVV.

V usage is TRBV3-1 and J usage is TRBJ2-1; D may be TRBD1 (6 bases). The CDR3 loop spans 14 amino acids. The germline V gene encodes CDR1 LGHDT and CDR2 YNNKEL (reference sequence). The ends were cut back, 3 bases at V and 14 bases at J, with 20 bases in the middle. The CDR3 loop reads CASSQGAPHSVKFF. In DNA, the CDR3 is TGTGCCAGCAGCCAGGGGGCCCCCCACAGCGTGAAGTTCTTC.

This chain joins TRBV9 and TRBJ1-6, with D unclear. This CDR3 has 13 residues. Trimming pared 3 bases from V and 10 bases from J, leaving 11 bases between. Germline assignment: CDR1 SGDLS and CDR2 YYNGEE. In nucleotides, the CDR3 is TGTGCCAGCAGCGCCCAGAGTCGATCACCCCTCCACTTT. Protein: CASSAQSRSPLHF.